A single T cell receptor (beta chain) is shown here with its context. Antigen unknown. Semi-nested PCR with Nested Universal Primer A followed constant-region reverse priming of full-length variable regions. Via MiXCR, TCRdb re-called the 5' RACE reads, giving one row per CDR3 protein. The table shows 45,000 to 60,000 distinct CDR3 sequences, with approximately 24% occurring only once. The CDR3 is made up of 15 amino acids. V lost 4 bases and J lost 1, with 14 bases in between. CDR1 and CDR2 (germline): SGHRS, YFSETQ. General study findings and limits: Larger-cohort validation covered only one TCR beta V-J rearrangement.

The chain joins TRBV5-1 to TRBJ1-1, with no clear D. The TCR comes from a female donor with breast cancer. Material for sequencing was tumor-infiltrating naive CD4+ T cells sorted from the breast tumor. Sample subset: naive CD4+ T cells, CD4+CD45RA+CD25-. CDR3 protein: CASSPEGGRNTEAFF. CDR3 DNA sequence: TGCGCCAGCAGCCCGGAGGGCGGTAGGAACACTGAAGCTTTCTTT.